Shown below are 14 T cell receptor beta chains from a single sample sequenced in a study of cytomegalovirus exposure and HLA in healthy donors. Data came from immunoSEQ multiplex PCR; TCRdb stores just in-frame clones and leaves some out. The data contain roughly 200,000 clones, approximately 86% of them seen just once; the ten biggest clones take up about 7.2%. The sample consisted of PBMCs. Receptors originate from a young man in good health and CMV-seropositive.

This clone was picked up one time. The V gene is TRBV2, the J gene TRBJ1-1; 7 nucleotides align to TRBD1. After removal of 6 bases from V and 1 base from J, the junction contained 11 bases not matched to a gene. Germline assignment: CDR1 SNHLY and CDR2 FYNNEI. The CDR3 sequence is 16 residues long. In DNA, the CDR3 is TGTGCCAGCAGGGAGCATTCGGGACAGCGGAACACTGAAGCTTTCTTT. This sequence encodes CASREHSGQRNTEAFF.

The chain recombines TRBV6-4 with TRBJ2-6; maybe TRBD1 (5 bases). Germline-derived CDR1 and CDR2 are MRHNA and SNTAGT. The CDR3 spans 15 residues. Between the trimmed V and J ends, which lost 3 bases and 0 bases, there was a span of 6 bases. CDR3 in amino acids: CASSEDSSGANVLTF. The CDR3 nucleotides read TGTGCCAGCAGTGAAGACAGCTCTGGGGCCAACGTCCTGACTTTC.

The rearrangement joins TRBV5-1 to TRBJ2-5; D possibly corresponds to TRBD2 (5 bases). The CDR3 covers 15 residues. Per germline, CDR1 SGHRS and CDR2 YFSETQ. The V end lost 4 bases, the J end lost 2 bases, and 15 bases lay between the germline ends. CDR3 sequence: CASSRSGGIQETQYF. The DNA for the CDR3 is TGCGCCAGCAGCCGAAGTGGAGGAATACAAGAGACCCAGTACTTC. Full variable domain (outside the CDR3, taken from reference TRBV5-1 and TRBJ2-5): KAGVTQTPRYLIKTRGQQVTLSCSPISGHRSVSWYQQTPGQGLQFLFEYFSETQRNKGNFPGRFSGRQFSNSRSEMNVSTLELGDSALYLCASSRSGGIQETQYFGPGTRLLVL.

This clone was detected once. V usage is TRBV9 and J usage is TRBJ2-2; D uncertain. The V end was cut by 2 bases, the J end by 0 bases, with 8 bases between. The CDR3 is made up of 15 amino acids. Germline CDR1 reads SGDLS; CDR2 reads YYNGEE. The CDR3 sequence: CASSVSWANTGELFF. CDR3 DNA: TGTGCCAGCAGCGTTTCATGGGCGAACACCGGGGAGCTGTTTTTT.

The chain links TRBV29-1 to TRBJ2-3; 8 nucleotides agree with TRBD2. Per germline, CDR1 SQVTM and CDR2 ANQGSEA. V shed 7 bases, J shed 5 bases, and the junction held 11 bases outside the gene matches. The CDR3 sequence is 14 residues long. CDR3 loop: CSASGWAGGDTQYF. Here the CDR3 DNA reads TGCAGCGCCTCGGGTTGGGCGGGGGGAGATACGCAGTATTTT.

The CDR3 protein is CAISEKGIGNTIYF. As DNA, the CDR3 is TGTGCCATCAGTGAGAAGGGAATAGGAAACACCATATATTTT. The chain joins TRBV10-3 to TRBJ1-3; D gene uncertain. Trimming cost V 2 bases and J 4 bases, with 9 bases left between them. The CDR3 consists of 14 residues. In germline, CDR1 is ENHRY, CDR2 SYGVKD.

The rearrangement links TRBV7-9 to TRBJ2-7, with no clear D. The CDR3 loop spans 12 amino acids. Germline V gene data show CDR1 as SEHNR and CDR2 as FQNEAQ (reference sequence). The germline V and J ends were trimmed by 5 bases and 6 bases, with 11 bases remaining between them. The CDR3 DNA sequence: TGTGCCAGCAGCATAAGGCCGGGCGAGCAGTACTTC. Translation: CASSIRPGEQYF.

V and J are TRBV4-3 and TRBJ2-7, with 7 bases identical to TRBD1. Germline assignment: CDR1 LGHNA and CDR2 YSLEER. This CDR3 contains 15 residues. Germline trimming cut 1 base from V and 4 bases from J; bases unmatched to any gene: 7. The CDR3 region has the DNA TGCGCCAGCAGCCAAGGTGAGGGACAGCATTACGAGCAGTACTTC. This gives the protein CASSQGEGQHYEQYF.

The rearrangement uses TRBV7-2 and TRBJ1-1; D gene ambiguous. Germline V gene lookup returns CDR1 SGHTA and CDR2 FQGNSA. Trimming stripped 6 bases from V and 4 bases from J, with 15 bases between. The CDR3 sequence is 14 residues long. The CDR3 here is CASSPLRLGTEAFF. The DNA for the CDR3 is TGTGCCAGCAGTCCGCTTCGATTGGGCACTGAAGCTTTCTTT.

The count of this clone is one. This chain uses TRBV5-1 with TRBJ2-2; no clear D. Trimming pared 5 bases from V and 0 bases from J, leaving 11 bases between. Germline loops: CDR1 SGHRS, CDR2 YFSETQ. CDR3 length: 15 amino acids. The CDR3 spells CASRTDASNTGELFF. DNA for the CDR3: TGCGCCAGCAGAACGGACGCCTCGAACACCGGGGAGCTGTTTTTT.

The chain joins TRBV7-2 to TRBJ2-3; D assignment may be TRBD1 or TRBD2 (5 bases each). The length of the CDR3 is 15 residues. Germline assignment: CDR1 SGHTA and CDR2 FQGNSA. V gave up 5 bases and J gave up 5 bases, with 17 bases separating them. The CDR3 nucleotides are TGTGCCAGCAGCGCCTTGGGACGGGCGGAAGATACGCAGTATTTT. Protein sequence: CASSALGRAEDTQYF. The full variable domain, rest sourced from reference TRBV7-2 and TRBJ2-3, is GAGVSQSPSNKVTEKGKDVELRCDPISGHTALYWYRQSLGQGLEFLIYFQGNSAPDKSGLPSDRFSAERTGGSVSTLTIQRTQQEDSAVYLCASSALGRAEDTQYFGPGTRLTVL.

V usage is TRBV10-3 and J usage is TRBJ2-7, with a weak D call TRBD2 (5 bases). Germline values: CDR1 ENHRY, CDR2 SYGVKD. This CDR3 region has 11 residues. V lost 0 bases to trimming and J lost 12 bases, with 9 bases between them. This CDR3 reads CAISESEVLYF. The CDR3 DNA is TGTGCCATCAGTGAGTCGGAGGTCCTGTACTTC.

This clone was detected once. CDR3 sequence: CASRESGGRVNEQFF. The CDR3 DNA follows: TGTGCCAGCAGAGAAAGCGGGGGAAGGGTTAATGAGCAGTTCTTC. The rearrangement uses TRBV6-5 and TRBJ2-1; 8 bases align to TRBD2. CDR3 length: 15 amino acids. The junction had 11 bases not matched to a gene; V was cut back by 6 bases and J by 7 bases. From germline, CDR1 is MNHEY and CDR2 SVGAGI.

V is TRBV6-5 and J is TRBJ2-1; D perhaps matches TRBD2 (6 bases). The CDR3 length is 14 residues. V was shortened by 6 bases and J by 4 bases, with 13 bases between the two germline ends. Germline V gene sequence: CDR1 MNHEY, CDR2 SVGAGI. The CDR3 DNA reads TGTGCCAGCAGCCCCGGTCTAGCGTACAATGAGCAGTTCTTC. As protein: CASSPGLAYNEQFF.